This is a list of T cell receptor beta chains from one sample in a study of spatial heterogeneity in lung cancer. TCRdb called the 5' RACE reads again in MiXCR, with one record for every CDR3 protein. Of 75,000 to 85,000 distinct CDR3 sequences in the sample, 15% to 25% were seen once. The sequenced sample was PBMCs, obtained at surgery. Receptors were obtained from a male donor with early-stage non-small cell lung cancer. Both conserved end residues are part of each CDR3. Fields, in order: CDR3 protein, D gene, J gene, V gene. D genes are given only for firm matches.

CDR3 protein: CASSPEAGNSPLHF
D gene: .
J gene: TRBJ1-6
V gene: TRBV5-1

CDR3 protein: CSARGGGLYNEQFF
D gene: TRBD2
J gene: TRBJ2-1
V gene: TRBV20-1

CDR3 protein: CASSQDADRRGETQYF
D gene: .
J gene: TRBJ2-5
V gene: TRBV4-3

CDR3 protein: CSATRKDEQFF
D gene: .
J gene: TRBJ2-1
V gene: TRBV29-1

CDR3 protein: CASSGPGQGSQPQHF
D gene: TRBD1
J gene: TRBJ1-5
V gene: TRBV12-3/TRBV12-4

CDR3 protein: CSGALSTDTQYF
D gene: .
J gene: TRBJ2-3
V gene: TRBV20-1

CDR3 protein: CASSGQGQVTDTQYF
D gene: TRBD1
J gene: TRBJ2-3
V gene: TRBV9

CDR3 protein: CASSAINNSPLHF
D gene: .
J gene: TRBJ1-6
V gene: TRBV14

CDR3 protein: CAWRSTGLDIQYF
D gene: .
J gene: TRBJ2-4
V gene: TRBV30

CDR3 protein: CASSSGQGNNSPLHF
D gene: TRBD1
J gene: TRBJ1-6
V gene: TRBV28

CDR3 protein: CASSSTGSSYNEQFF
D gene: .
J gene: TRBJ2-1
V gene: TRBV11-2

CDR3 protein: CASSSVTGTGLSYNEQFF
D gene: TRBD1
J gene: TRBJ2-1
V gene: TRBV7-2

CDR3 protein: CASSYGRRMDTEAFF
D gene: .
J gene: TRBJ1-1
V gene: TRBV28

CDR3 protein: CASSLYGENIQYF
D gene: .
J gene: TRBJ2-4
V gene: TRBV27

CDR3 protein: CASSSHSSGGASEQYF
D gene: TRBD2
J gene: TRBJ2-7
V gene: TRBV7-9

CDR3 protein: CASSGRDSTDTQYF
D gene: .
J gene: TRBJ2-3
V gene: TRBV5-1

CDR3 protein: CASSLGLAGDPSTDTQYF
D gene: TRBD2
J gene: TRBJ2-3
V gene: TRBV7-6

CDR3 protein: CASSLDMGDEQFF
D gene: .
J gene: TRBJ2-1
V gene: TRBV11-2

CDR3 protein: CATSRDRVAGHRNQETQYF
D gene: TRBD2
J gene: TRBJ2-5
V gene: TRBV15

CDR3 protein: CAWSPGTDYGYTF
D gene: .
J gene: TRBJ1-2
V gene: TRBV30

CDR3 protein: CASIPGNGNEQFF
D gene: .
J gene: TRBJ2-1
V gene: TRBV11-2

CDR3 protein: CSVVGDYSGSLNEQYF
D gene: TRBD2
J gene: TRBJ2-7
V gene: TRBV29-1

CDR3 protein: CASSNYSGIRSYEQYF
D gene: TRBD2
J gene: TRBJ2-7
V gene: TRBV27

CDR3 protein: CSARRPSTDTQYF
D gene: .
J gene: TRBJ2-3
V gene: TRBV20-1

CDR3 protein: CASSLTGQGVEKLFF
D gene: TRBD1
J gene: TRBJ1-4
V gene: TRBV28

CDR3 protein: CASSPQGEKLFF
D gene: .
J gene: TRBJ1-4
V gene: TRBV11-2

CDR3 protein: CASTPVTETSYEQYF
D gene: .
J gene: TRBJ2-7
V gene: TRBV3-2

CDR3 protein: CASSQDGQGDNSPLHF
D gene: TRBD1
J gene: TRBJ1-6
V gene: TRBV4-3

CDR3 protein: CASSQRTQGDTQYF
D gene: .
J gene: TRBJ2-3
V gene: TRBV7-2

CDR3 protein: CASSAGRMNTEAFF
D gene: .
J gene: TRBJ1-1
V gene: TRBV7-9

CDR3 protein: CASSAGRVYNSPLHF
D gene: .
J gene: TRBJ1-6
V gene: TRBV3-1

CDR3 protein: CAISESPMGRSVDGYTF
D gene: .
J gene: TRBJ1-2
V gene: TRBV10-3

CDR3 protein: CASSPTTGGLGSYNEQFF
D gene: TRBD1
J gene: TRBJ2-1
V gene: TRBV7-3

CDR3 protein: CASYGRGTGELFF
D gene: .
J gene: TRBJ2-2
V gene: TRBV6-1

CDR3 protein: CSAREKAGPETQYF
D gene: .
J gene: TRBJ2-5
V gene: TRBV20-1

CDR3 protein: CSSPATTGTRSGEQFF
D gene: .
J gene: TRBJ2-1
V gene: TRBV20-1

CDR3 protein: CAWSVRGTETFNYGYTF
D gene: TRBD1
J gene: TRBJ1-2
V gene: TRBV30

CDR3 protein: CASSQGISTDTQYF
D gene: .
J gene: TRBJ2-3
V gene: TRBV3-1

CDR3 protein: CSARGTSTDTQYF
D gene: .
J gene: TRBJ2-3
V gene: TRBV20-1

CDR3 protein: CSVRGYDEKLFF
D gene: .
J gene: TRBJ1-4
V gene: TRBV20-1

CDR3 protein: CASSQGTSGRPRSF
D gene: TRBD2
J gene: TRBJ2-1
V gene: TRBV4-1

CDR3 protein: CASSESYRGGYEQYF
D gene: TRBD1
J gene: TRBJ2-7
V gene: TRBV6-1

CDR3 protein: CASRGTGPNQPQHF
D gene: .
J gene: TRBJ1-5
V gene: TRBV6-6

CDR3 protein: CSASGLGLRKETQYF
D gene: .
J gene: TRBJ2-5
V gene: TRBV20-1

CDR3 protein: CASSSDSGTGGLNEQFF
D gene: TRBD1
J gene: TRBJ2-1
V gene: TRBV19

CDR3 protein: CASSLARARGLDSPLHF
D gene: .
J gene: TRBJ1-6
V gene: TRBV7-6

CDR3 protein: CASSLRNSGPYF
D gene: .
J gene: TRBJ2-5
V gene: TRBV5-6

CDR3 protein: CASSSPYGTGDYEQYF
D gene: TRBD1
J gene: TRBJ2-7
V gene: TRBV28

CDR3 protein: CATSRDRLNYSPLHF
D gene: .
J gene: TRBJ1-6
V gene: TRBV15